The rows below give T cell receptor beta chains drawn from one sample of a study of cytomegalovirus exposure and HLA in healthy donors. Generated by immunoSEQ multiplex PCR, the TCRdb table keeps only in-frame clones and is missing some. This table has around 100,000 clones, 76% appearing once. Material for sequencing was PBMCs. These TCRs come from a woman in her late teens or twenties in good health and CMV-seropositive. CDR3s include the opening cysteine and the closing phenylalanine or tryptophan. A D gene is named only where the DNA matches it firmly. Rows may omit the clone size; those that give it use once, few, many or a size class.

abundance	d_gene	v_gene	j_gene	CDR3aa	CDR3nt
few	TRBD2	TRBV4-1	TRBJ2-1	CASSQGLAAGDNEQFF	TGCGCCAGCAGCCAAGGACTAGCCGCTGGCGACAATGAGCAGTTCTTC
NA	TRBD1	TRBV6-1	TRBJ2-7	CAKRPRGTGSYEQYF	TGTGCCAAGCGTCCACGGGGGACAGGGAGCTACGAGCAGTACTTC
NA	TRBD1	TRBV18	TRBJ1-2	CASSPSLQGSGYTF	TGTGCCAGCTCACCGTCTTTACAGGGGTCCGGCTACACCTTC
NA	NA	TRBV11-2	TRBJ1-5	CASGQGNQPQHF	TGTGCCAGCGGCCAGGGGAATCAGCCCCAGCATTTT
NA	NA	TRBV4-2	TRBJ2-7	CASSLLSGNDEQYF	TGTGCCAGCAGCCTACTTTCAGGGAACGACGAGCAGTACTTC
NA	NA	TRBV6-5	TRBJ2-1	CASSNRGRVDNEQFF	TGTGCCAGCTCAAATAGAGGCAGAGTCGACAATGAGCAGTTCTTC
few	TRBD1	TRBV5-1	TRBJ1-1	CASSLKPRQGRGVLSTEAFF	TGCGCCAGCAGCTTAAAACCCCGACAGGGAAGGGGAGTTTTGAGCACTGAAGCTTTCTTT
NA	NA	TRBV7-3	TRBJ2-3	CASSGPSDTQYF	TGTGCCAGCAGTGGTCCTAGCGATACGCAGTATTTT
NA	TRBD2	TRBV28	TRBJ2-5	CASSLQGVSLAGGRETQYF	TGTGCCAGCTCGCTACAGGGGGTTTCCCTAGCGGGAGGGCGAGAGACCCAGTACTTC
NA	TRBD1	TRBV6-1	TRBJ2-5	CASMPRDRGQETQYF	TGTGCCAGCATGCCCCGGGACAGGGGACAAGAGACCCAGTACTTC
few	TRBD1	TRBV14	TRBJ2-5	CASSRNLQTLDRWSVGETQYF	TGTGCCAGCAGCCGTAACCTACAAACATTGGACAGGTGGTCGGTAGGGGAGACCCAGTACTTC
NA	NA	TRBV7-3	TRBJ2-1	CASSLRPLGGYNEQFF	TGTGCCAGCAGCTTAAGGCCATTGGGGGGTTACAATGAGCAGTTCTTC
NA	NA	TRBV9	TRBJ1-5	CASSPSLGGSNQPQHF	TGTGCCAGCAGCCCCTCGCTGGGGGGGAGCAATCAGCCCCAGCATTTT
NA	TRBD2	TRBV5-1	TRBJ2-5	CASSLGGSETQYF	TGCGCCAGCAGCCTGGGAGGGTCGGAGACCCAGTACTTC
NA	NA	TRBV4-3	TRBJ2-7	CASSLVSTGSTYEQYF	TGCGCCAGCAGCCTAGTAAGCACCGGGTCAACCTACGAGCAGTACTTC
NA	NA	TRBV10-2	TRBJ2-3	CASAGTDTQYF	TGCGCCAGCGCGGGCACAGATACGCAGTATTTT
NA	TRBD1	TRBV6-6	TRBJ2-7	CASRPLPGQGAYEQYF	TGTGCCAGCAGACCACTTCCGGGACAGGGGGCCTACGAGCAGTACTTC